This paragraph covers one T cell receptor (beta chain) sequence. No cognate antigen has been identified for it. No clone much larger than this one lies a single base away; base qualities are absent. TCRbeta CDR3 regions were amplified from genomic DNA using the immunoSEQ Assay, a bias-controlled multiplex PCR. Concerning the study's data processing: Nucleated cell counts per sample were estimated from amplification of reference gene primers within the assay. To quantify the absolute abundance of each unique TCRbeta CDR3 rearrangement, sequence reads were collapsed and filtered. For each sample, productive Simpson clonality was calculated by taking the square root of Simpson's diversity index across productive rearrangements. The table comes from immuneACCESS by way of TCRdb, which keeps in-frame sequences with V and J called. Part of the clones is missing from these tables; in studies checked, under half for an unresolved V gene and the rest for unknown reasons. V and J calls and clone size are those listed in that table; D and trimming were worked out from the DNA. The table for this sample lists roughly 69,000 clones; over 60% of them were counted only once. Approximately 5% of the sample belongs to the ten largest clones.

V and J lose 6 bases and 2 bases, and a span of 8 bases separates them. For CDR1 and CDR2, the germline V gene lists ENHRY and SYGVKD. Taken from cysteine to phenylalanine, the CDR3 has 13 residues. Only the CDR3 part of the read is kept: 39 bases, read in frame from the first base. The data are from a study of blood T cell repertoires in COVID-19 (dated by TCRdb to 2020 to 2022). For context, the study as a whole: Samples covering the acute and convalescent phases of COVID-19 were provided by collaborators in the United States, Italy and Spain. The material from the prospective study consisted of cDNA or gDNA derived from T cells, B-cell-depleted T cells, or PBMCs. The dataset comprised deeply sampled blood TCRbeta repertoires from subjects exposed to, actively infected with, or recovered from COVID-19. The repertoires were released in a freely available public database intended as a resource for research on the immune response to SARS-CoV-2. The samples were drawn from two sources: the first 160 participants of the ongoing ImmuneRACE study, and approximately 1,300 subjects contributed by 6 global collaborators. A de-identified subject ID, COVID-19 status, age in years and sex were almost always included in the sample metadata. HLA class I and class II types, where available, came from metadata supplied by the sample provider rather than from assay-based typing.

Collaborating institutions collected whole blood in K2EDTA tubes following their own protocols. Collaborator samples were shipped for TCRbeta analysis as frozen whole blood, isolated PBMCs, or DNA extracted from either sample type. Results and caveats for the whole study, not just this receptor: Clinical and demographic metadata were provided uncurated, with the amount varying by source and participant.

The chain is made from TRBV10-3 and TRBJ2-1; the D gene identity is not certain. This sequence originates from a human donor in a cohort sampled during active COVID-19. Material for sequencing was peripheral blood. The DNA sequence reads TGTGCCATCAGCAATGACACCTACAATGAGCAGTTCTTC. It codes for CAISNDTYNEQFF.